A selection of T cell receptor beta chains follows, all from one sample in a study of T cells in Graves' hyperthyroidism and ophthalmopathy. Each CDR3 protein gets one entry after TCRdb re-called the multiplex PCR reads with MiXCR. The sample holds around 620,000 distinct CDR3 sequences, roughly 50% seen once. Sequencing was carried out using peripheral blood or thyroid tissue (not recorded which). The receptors stem from an adult woman with Graves' disease, either hyperthyroidism or ophthalmopathy (not recorded which). CDR3s include the opening cysteine and the closing phenylalanine or tryptophan. The D gene is left open where the match is weak. Rows give clone size only sometimes, using once, few, many, or a class for an expanded clone.

length: 13
V: TRBV5-1
size: many
D: .
CDR3: CASSLGSGTEAFF

length: 14
V: TRBV7-9
size: .
D: .
CDR3: CASSQEAFNSPLHF

length: 16
V: TRBV27
size: few
D: .
CDR3: CASSLWGYHSNQPQHF

length: 12
V: TRBV12-3/TRBV12-4
size: .
D: .
CDR3: CASNQGSGSYTF

length: 15
V: TRBV5-1
size: many
D: .
CDR3: CASSLGRQDNSPLHF

length: 16
V: TRBV5-1
size: .
D: .
CDR3: CASSLEKPSGTDTQYF

length: 13
V: TRBV18
size: many
D: .
CDR3: CASMGLPDTEAFF

length: 12
V: TRBV12-3/TRBV12-4
size: many
D: .
CDR3: CASTTEGETQYF

length: 14
V: TRBV20-1
size: many
D: TRBD1
CDR3: CSASTDRVVSGYTF

length: 15
V: TRBV9
size: .
D: .
CDR3: CASSVAWRGTGELFF

length: 11
V: TRBV19
size: many
D: .
CDR3: CASSKQDEAFF